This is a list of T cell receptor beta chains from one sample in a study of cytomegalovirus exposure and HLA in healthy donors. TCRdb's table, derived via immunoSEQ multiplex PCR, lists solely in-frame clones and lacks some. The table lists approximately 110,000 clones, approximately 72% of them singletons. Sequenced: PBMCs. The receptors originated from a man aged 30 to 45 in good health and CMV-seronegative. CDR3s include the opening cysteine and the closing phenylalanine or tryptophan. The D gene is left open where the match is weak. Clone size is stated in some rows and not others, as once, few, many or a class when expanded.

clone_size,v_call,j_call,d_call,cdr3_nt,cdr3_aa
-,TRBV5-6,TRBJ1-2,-,TGTGCCAGCAGCTTGGAAGGGAGCGACGGCTACACCTTC,CASSLEGSDGYTF
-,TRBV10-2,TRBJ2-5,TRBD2,TGCGCCAGCAGGGATGCGGGAGTAGAGACCCAGTACTTC,CASRDAGVETQYF
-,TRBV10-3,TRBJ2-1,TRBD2,TGTGCCATCGGACTCGGAGGGGGACTAGCGGGAACCAATGAGCAGTTCTTC,CAIGLGGGLAGTNEQFF
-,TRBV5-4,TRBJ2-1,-,TGTGCCAGCACTGTGGACCTTAGCGAGGACAATGAGCAGTTCTTC,CASTVDLSEDNEQFF
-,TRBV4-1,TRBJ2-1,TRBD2,TGCGCCAGCAGCCATCCAGGGACTAGCGGAGCGGGTGAGCAGTTCTTC,CASSHPGTSGAGEQFF
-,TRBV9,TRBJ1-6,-,TGTGCCAGCAGCGTGTCAGGGATCGATTCACCCCTCCACTTT,CASSVSGIDSPLHF
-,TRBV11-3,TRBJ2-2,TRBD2,TGTGCCAGCAGTTCCGGACTAGCATATTTCACCGGGGAGCTGTTTTTT,CASSSGLAYFTGELFF
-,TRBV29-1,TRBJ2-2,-,TGCAGCGTTGTTGAAGTACTCACCGGGGAGCTGTTTTTT,CSVVEVLTGELFF
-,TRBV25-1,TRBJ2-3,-,TGTGCCAGCAGTGACCGCCTCGGTGGCACAGATACGCAGTATTTT,CASSDRLGGTDTQYF
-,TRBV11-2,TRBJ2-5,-,TGTGCCAGCAGCTTATTACAGGCGGGGGAGACCCAGTACTTC,CASSLLQAGETQYF
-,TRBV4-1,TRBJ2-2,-,TGCGCCAGCAGCCAGAGCCAATTAAACACCGGGGAGCTGTTTTTT,CASSQSQLNTGELFF
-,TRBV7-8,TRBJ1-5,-,TGTGCCAGCAGCCCACCAGGGGTGAATCAGCCCCAGCATTTT,CASSPPGVNQPQHF
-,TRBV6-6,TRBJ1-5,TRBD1,TGTGCCAGCGGGTACGGGACAGGGGGTATTCAGCCCCAGCATTTT,CASGYGTGGIQPQHF
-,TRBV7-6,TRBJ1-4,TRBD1,TGTGCCAGCAGCACGCAGACAGGGGATGAAAAACTGTTTTTT,CASSTQTGDEKLFF
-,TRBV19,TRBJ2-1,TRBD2,TGTGCCAGTAGAGGTAGCGGGAGCAATGAGCAGTTCTTC,CASRGSGSNEQFF
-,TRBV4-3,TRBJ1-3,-,TGCGCCAGCAGTTGGTCCGGACTTGAGGGAGGAAACACCATATATTTT,CASSWSGLEGGNTIYF
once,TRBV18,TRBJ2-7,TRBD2,TGTGCCAGCTCACATAGCTTCGGTTCAGCGGGGCTCCAAACGCGGGAGCAGTACTTC,CASSHSFGSAGLQTREQYF
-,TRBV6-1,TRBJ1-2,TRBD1,TGTGCCAGCACAAATCGACAGGGAACCTACGGCTACACCTTC,CASTNRQGTYGYTF
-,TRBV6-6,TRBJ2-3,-,TGTGCCAGCAGAACAACAGGAACTAGCACAGATACGCAGTATTTT,CASRTTGTSTDTQYF
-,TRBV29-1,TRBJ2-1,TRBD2,TGCAGCGCCCGGACTAGCGGGACTTTCAATGAGCAGTTCTTC,CSARTSGTFNEQFF
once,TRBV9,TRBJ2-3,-,TGTGCCAGCAGCGTAGTTCCCGCCTCCGGGAGCACAGATACGCAGTATTTT,CASSVVPASGSTDTQYF
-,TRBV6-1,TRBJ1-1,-,TGTGCCAGCAGCTTTGACAAATCTGAGGCTTTCTTT,CASSFDKSEAFF
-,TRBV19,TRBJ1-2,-,TGTGCCAGTAGTATAGTAGGCGGGGACTATGGCTACACCTTC,CASSIVGGDYGYTF
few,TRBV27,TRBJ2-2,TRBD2,TGTGCCAGCAGTTTAAAGGCGACTAGCACGTACACCGGGGAGCTGTTTTTT,CASSLKATSTYTGELFF
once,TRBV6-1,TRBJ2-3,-,TGTGCCAGCAGTGAATTTGGCAGGGTGAGCACAGATACGCAGTATTTT,CASSEFGRVSTDTQYF